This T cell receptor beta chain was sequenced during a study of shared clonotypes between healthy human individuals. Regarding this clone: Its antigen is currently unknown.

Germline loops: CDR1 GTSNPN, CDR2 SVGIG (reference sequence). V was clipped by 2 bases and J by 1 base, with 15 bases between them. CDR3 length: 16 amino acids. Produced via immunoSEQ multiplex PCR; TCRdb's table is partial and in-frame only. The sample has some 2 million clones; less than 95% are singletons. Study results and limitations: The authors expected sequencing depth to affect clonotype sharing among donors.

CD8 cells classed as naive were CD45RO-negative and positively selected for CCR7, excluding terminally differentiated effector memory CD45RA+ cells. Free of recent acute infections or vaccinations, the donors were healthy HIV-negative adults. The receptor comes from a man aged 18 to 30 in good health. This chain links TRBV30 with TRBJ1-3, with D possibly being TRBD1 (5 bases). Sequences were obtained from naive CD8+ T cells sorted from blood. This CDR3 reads CAWSQGVSVSGNTIYF. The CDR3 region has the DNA TGTGCCTGGAGTCAAGGGGTCTCTGTTTCTGGAAACACCATATATTTT.